The 30 T cell receptor beta chains listed next were all sequenced from one sample in a study of T-cell memory formation after mild COVID-19. TCRdb re-analysed the 5' RACE reads in MiXCR, keeping a single row per CDR3 protein. The sample comprises over 500,000 distinct CDR3 sequences, around a sixth of which are singletons, and about 7.4% rests with the top ten. Sequencing used PBMCs or a T cell subset sorted from them (not recorded which). These receptors were collected from an adult woman who had mild COVID-19 (a few samples of this study predate the infection). Cell type and time point are not known.

The chain has TRBV24-1 and TRBJ2-1, with D unresolved. The length of the CDR3 is 14 residues. V dropped 4 bases and J dropped 6 bases, with 12 bases sitting between them. Germline-derived CDR1 and CDR2 are KGHDR and SFDVKD. The DNA for the CDR3 is TGTGCCACCAGTGACTCTCGGCACATCAATGAGCAGTTCTTC. This sequence encodes CATSDSRHINEQFF.

This chain uses TRBV29-1 with TRBJ2-2, with D hard to call. This CDR3 comprises 12 residues. V lost 4 bases and J lost 4, with 7 bases in between. CDR1 is SQVTM, CDR2 ANQGSEA, per germline. The CDR3 nucleotides read TGCAGCGTTGGGTTGATCACCGGGGAGCTGTTTTTT. This translates into CSVGLITGELFF.

In this sample, this clonotype turned up many times. This rearrangement joins TRBV11-3 to TRBJ2-2; 9 bases fit TRBD1. The germline CDR1 and CDR2 sequences are SGHNT and YENEEA. V trimming: 4 bases; J trimming: 5 bases; junction bases outside the gene matches: 8. The CDR3 spans 16 residues. The CDR3 DNA reads TGTGCCAGCAGCTCCTGGACAGGGGCGGTTACCGGGGAGCTGTTTTTT. Protein product: CASSSWTGAVTGELFF.

The chain combines TRBV11-2 with TRBJ2-2; no definite D call. V gave up 3 bases and J gave up 7 bases, with 9 bases separating them. The CDR3 extends over 13 amino acids. CDR1 SGHAT and CDR2 FQNNGV come from the germline V gene. CDR3 DNA: TGTGCCAGCAGCTTTTCTCAGCTCGGGGAGCTGTTTTTT. This codes for CASSFSQLGELFF. Drawing the rest from reference TRBV11-2 and TRBJ2-2, the complete variable domain is EAGVAQSPRYKIIEKRQSVAFWCNPISGHATLYWYQQILGQGPKLLIQFQNNGVVDDSQLPKDRFSAERLKGVDSTLKIQPAKLEDSAVYLCASSFSQLGELFFGEGSRLTVL.

This clonotype has a handful of counts. The chain couples TRBV29-1 to TRBJ2-1, with TRBD2 as a possible D gene (6 bases). The CDR3 runs 13 residues. Per germline, CDR1 SQVTM and CDR2 ANQGSEA. V was clipped by 7 bases and J by 7 bases, with 17 bases between them. In DNA, the CDR3 is TGCAGCGCCGTAGCGGTTTTGGGTAATGAGCAGTTCTTC. Translation gives CSAVAVLGNEQFF.

The table lists this clonotype with a few counts. CDR3 coding DNA: TGTGCCAGCAGTGAGGAGGGGGCGCCCACTGAAGCTTTCTTT. As protein: CASSEEGAPTEAFF. This chain connects TRBV2 to TRBJ1-1; 7 bases are shared with TRBD1. The CDR3 runs to 14 residues. Trimming took 3 bases from V and 4 from J; bases not matched to a gene: 5. Germline-derived CDR1 and CDR2 are SNHLY and FYNNEI.

This clonotype has ten or more counts. The rearrangement links TRBV5-1 to TRBJ2-1; TRBD1 is a possible D gene (6 bases). Trimming left V 4 bases short and J 4 bases short, with 30 bases between. The CDR3 has 20 amino acids. The germline CDR1 and CDR2 sequences are SGHRS and YFSETQ. CDR3 in amino acids: CASSQRWSPGAPTRYNEQFF. The CDR3 DNA is TGCGCCAGCAGCCAACGTTGGAGTCCAGGGGCTCCTACTCGGTACAATGAGCAGTTCTTC.

This clonotype was seen ten or more times. This chain links TRBV3-1 with TRBJ2-6, with no clear D. The CDR3 spans 13 residues. The germline gives CDR1 LGHDT, CDR2 YNNKEL (reference sequence). V was pared by 1 base and J by 3 bases, with 1 base between. In DNA, the CDR3 is TGTGCCAGCAGCCAAGGTGGGGCCAACGTCCTGACTTTC. Amino acid sequence: CASSQGGANVLTF.

This clonotype was seen a few times. The J gene is TRBJ1-1, the V gene TRBV30; 8 bases fit TRBD1. CDR1 GTSNPN and CDR2 SVGIG come from the germline V gene (reference sequence). This CDR3 spans 17 amino acids. Losses at the gene ends were 0 bases for V and 0 bases for J; bases not matched to a gene: 9. CDR3 residues: CAWSVQGAGRLNTEAFF. Written as DNA, the CDR3 is TGTGCCTGGAGTGTCCAGGGGGCAGGTCGACTGAACACTGAAGCTTTCTTT. Combining the CDR3 with reference TRBV30 and TRBJ1-1 gives the whole variable domain SQTIHQWPATLVQPVGSPLSLECTVEGTSNPNLYWYRQAAGRGLQLLFYSVGIGQISSEVPQNLSASRPQDRQFILSSKKLLLSDSGFYLCAWSVQGAGRLNTEAFFGQGTRLTVV.

V and J are TRBV15 and TRBJ2-7; D is perhaps TRBD2 (6 bases). The V end was cut by 0 bases, the J end by 3 bases, with 9 bases between. CDR3 size: 14 residues. The germline V gene encodes CDR1 LNHNV and CDR2 YYDKDF (reference sequence). The CDR3 loop is CATSRDLGGYEQYF. The CDR3 DNA reads as TGTGCCACCAGCAGAGATCTGGGGGGCTACGAGCAGTACTTC. Full variable domain (rest looked up from reference TRBV15 and TRBJ2-7): DAMVIQNPRYQVTQFGKPVTLSCSQTLNHNVMYWYQQKSSQAPKLLFHYYDKDFNNEADTPDNFQSRRPNTSFCFLDIRSPGLGDTAMYLCATSRDLGGYEQYFGPGTRLTVT.

The sample holds a few counts of this clonotype. J is TRBJ2-7 and V is TRBV7-2; possible D gene TRBD2, 6 bases. The CDR3 consists of 16 residues. V was clipped by 1 base and J by 2 bases, with 15 bases between them. From germline, CDR1 is SGHTA and CDR2 FQGNSA. CDR3 nucleotides: TGTGCCAGCAGCTTAGAGGGTCCGCGGGGACCCTACGAGCAGTACTTC. The encoded protein is CASSLEGPRGPYEQYF.

The chain has TRBV29-1 and TRBJ1-1; a possible D gene is TRBD1 (6 bases). The V end lost 6 bases, the J end lost 5 bases, and 19 bases lay between the germline ends. Germline V lookup: CDR1 SQVTM, CDR2 ANQGSEA. The CDR3 length is 14 residues. For the CDR3, the DNA is TGCAGCGTCGACAGGACATACCCGGGAACTGAAGCTTTCTTT. This codes for CSVDRTYPGTEAFF.

There are many counts of this clonotype. The chain links TRBV5-5 to TRBJ2-5, with a weak D call TRBD2 (6 bases). This CDR3 region has 19 residues. Germline lookup yields CDR1 SGHKS and CDR2 YYEKEE (reference sequence). The V gene lost 2 bases and the J gene lost 3 bases, with 26 bases spanning the gap. The CDR3 DNA reads as TGTGCCAGCAGCTTTCAGTCGGCTAAATGGGGCCGACTAGAAGAGACCCAGTACTTC. It is translated as CASSFQSAKWGRLEETQYF.

The chain couples TRBV9 to TRBJ2-7, with D tentatively TRBD1 (6 bases). CDR3 length: 13 amino acids. The germline V gene encodes CDR1 SGDLS and CDR2 YYNGEE. V was pared by 2 bases and J by 7 bases, with 13 bases between. CDR3 loop: CASSVETGREQYF. CDR3 bases: TGTGCCAGCAGCGTCGAAACAGGGAGAGAGCAGTACTTC.

This clonotype was detected a few times. The rearrangement uses TRBV6-4 and TRBJ2-4; 10 bases align to TRBD1. The V gene end was trimmed by 11 bases and the J gene end by 5 bases; junction bases not matched to a gene: 6. Germline-derived CDR1 and CDR2 are MRHNA and SNTAGT. This CDR3 contains 13 residues. The CDR3 nucleotides are TGTGCCGCTACCGGGACAGGGGAAAACATTCAGTACTTC. Its translation: CAATGTGENIQYF.

This clonotype came up a few times. CDR3 in amino acids: CASSQDHLAGVGDTQYF. The CDR3 DNA is TGCGCCAGCAGCCAAGATCATCTAGCGGGGGTAGGGGATACGCAGTATTTT. The V and J genes are TRBV4-1 and TRBJ2-3, with 10 bases fitting TRBD2. Per the germline V gene, CDR1 is MGHRA and CDR2 is YSYEKL. V lost 0 bases, J lost 6 bases, and 9 bases stayed unmatched. This CDR3 contains 17 residues.

This clonotype was observed many times. The chain joins TRBV11-2 to TRBJ2-7; 11 bases are shared with TRBD2. V trimming: 6 bases; J trimming: 6 bases; junction bases outside the gene matches: 10. The germline V gene encodes CDR1 SGHAT and CDR2 FQNNGV. The CDR3 is 15 residues long. For the CDR3, the DNA is TGTGCCAGCAGGGCCGGGACTAGCGGCTCGGGCGAGCAGTACTTC. It translates to CASRAGTSGSGEQYF. Combining the CDR3 with reference TRBV11-2 and TRBJ2-7 gives the whole variable domain EAGVAQSPRYKIIEKRQSVAFWCNPISGHATLYWYQQILGQGPKLLIQFQNNGVVDDSQLPKDRFSAERLKGVDSTLKIQPAKLEDSAVYLCASRAGTSGSGEQYFGPGTRLTVT.

V gene TRBV12-3 or TRBV12-4 combines with J gene TRBJ2-3; TRBD1 agrees at 9 bases. The CDR3 is 16 amino acids. V lost 5 bases and J lost 6; bases outside the gene matches: 12. The CDR3 sequence: CASSAVGQGPGDTQYF. The CDR3 DNA is TGTGCCAGCAGTGCGGTAGGACAGGGGCCAGGGGATACGCAGTATTTT.

The chain links TRBV7-3 to TRBJ1-1, with D uncertain. The V gene's germline CDR1 is SGHTA and CDR2 FQGTGA. The CDR3 totals 13 residues. Trimming left V 2 bases short and J 1 base short, with 5 bases between. CDR3 sequence reads: CASSLQSNTEAFF. CDR3 sequence (DNA): TGTGCCAGCAGCTTACAGTCGAACACTGAAGCTTTCTTT.

In its sample, this clonotype was seen a few times. J is TRBJ2-1 and V is TRBV24-1; D is unresolved. Trimming removed 3 bases from V and 3 bases from J, with 14 bases in between. Germline lookup yields CDR1 KGHDR and CDR2 SFDVKD. CDR3 length equals 16 residues. This CDR3 reads CATSDKRGLGYNEQFF. The DNA of the CDR3 is TGTGCCACCAGTGATAAACGAGGCCTCGGCTACAATGAGCAGTTCTTC.

The chain uses TRBV13 and TRBJ2-6; the D gene is possibly TRBD2 (5 bases). The germline CDR1 and CDR2 sequences are PRHDT and FYEKMQ (reference sequence). Trimming cost V 1 base and J 1 base, with 14 bases left between them. The CDR3 is made up of 18 amino acids. The CDR3 sequence is CASSLVAPNWSGANVLTF. The DNA for the CDR3 is TGTGCCAGCAGCTTAGTAGCGCCCAACTGGTCTGGGGCCAACGTCCTGACTTTC.

This clonotype has only a few counts. This rearrangement joins TRBV5-1 to TRBJ2-2, with 7 bases that match TRBD1. Germline V gives CDR1 SGHRS, CDR2 YFSETQ. The junction had 8 bases not matched to a gene; V was cut back by 3 bases and J by 6 bases. The CDR3 consists of 15 residues. CDR3 DNA sequence: TGCGCCAGCAGCTGGACAGGAGGAAGGGCCGGGGAGCTGTTTTTT. Amino acids: CASSWTGGRAGELFF.

This clonotype came up a few times. The gene calls are TRBV7-2 and TRBJ2-3; 14 bases agree with TRBD2. V lost 3 bases and J lost 0; bases outside the gene matches: 8. Germline loops: CDR1 SGHTA, CDR2 FQGNSA. The CDR3 is made up of 19 amino acids. The DNA of the CDR3 is TGTGCCAGCAGCTTGAGGGGACTAGCGGGGGCGCTGAGCACAGATACGCAGTATTTT. It translates to CASSLRGLAGALSTDTQYF. The whole variable domain, remainder taken from reference TRBV7-2 and TRBJ2-3, is GAGVSQSPSNKVTEKGKDVELRCDPISGHTALYWYRQSLGQGLEFLIYFQGNSAPDKSGLPSDRFSAERTGGSVSTLTIQRTQQEDSAVYLCASSLRGLAGALSTDTQYFGPGTRLTVL.

This clonotype was seen a few times. The V gene is TRBV7-8, the J gene TRBJ2-1; D might be TRBD2 (7 bases). The V and J ends lost 0 bases and 4 bases respectively, with 13 bases between them. This CDR3 region has 16 residues. CDR1 is SGHVS, CDR2 FQNEAQ, per germline. CDR3 bases: TGTGCCAGCAGCTTAGCGCGGGGGCTTACATACAATGAGCAGTTCTTC. Protein: CASSLARGLTYNEQFF.

This clonotype was observed a handful of times. The rearrangement uses TRBV3-1 and TRBJ1-2; 9 bases align to TRBD1. Germline V gene sequence: CDR1 LGHDT, CDR2 YNNKEL (reference sequence). The CDR3 contains 16 residues. With 1 base clipped from V and 9 bases from J, the junction kept 12 bases outside the gene matches. CDR3 region: CASSQGLGYRGPSYTF. CDR3 nucleotide sequence: TGTGCCAGCAGCCAAGGTTTGGGATACAGGGGGCCGAGCTACACCTTC.

The CDR3 region has the DNA TGTGCCACCAGATCAGAGGGGCCTGAAGCTTTCTTT. Protein: CATRSEGPEAFF. V usage is TRBV24-1 and J usage is TRBJ1-1; a possible D gene is TRBD1 (5 bases). In germline, CDR1 is KGHDR, CDR2 SFDVKD. The V end was cut by 7 bases, the J end by 6 bases, with 11 bases between. The CDR3 spans 12 residues.

This clonotype was counted between two and nine times. The V gene is TRBV19, the J gene TRBJ1-1; 7 bases are a match to TRBD1. Germline V gives CDR1 LNHDA, CDR2 SQIVND (reference sequence). The CDR3 has 13 residues. Trimming at V came to 9 bases and at J to 3 bases, leaving 7 bases not matched to a gene. CDR3 coding DNA: TGTGCCAGCCGGGACAGCCTCCACACTGAAGCTTTCTTT. It specifies CASRDSLHTEAFF. Supplemented by reference TRBV19 and TRBJ1-1, the full variable domain reads DGGITQSPKYLFRKEGQNVTLSCEQNLNHDAMYWYRQDPGQGLRLIYYSQIVNDFQKGDIAEGYSVSREKKESFPLTVTSAQKNPTAFYLCASRDSLHTEAFFGQGTRLTVV.

This clonotype was seen a handful of times. The chain carries TRBV7-9 and TRBJ1-3; maybe TRBD1 (5 bases). The V and J ends lost 5 bases and 2 bases respectively, with 22 bases between them. Germline V lookup: CDR1 SEHNR, CDR2 FQNEAQ (reference sequence). This CDR3 has 18 amino acids. CDR3 bases: TGTGCCAGCAGCCCCCGCGAGGGGCCAAGGAGGGCTGGAAACACCATATATTTT. Encoded protein: CASSPREGPRRAGNTIYF.

This chain uses TRBV21-1 with TRBJ1-6; TRBD1 is the table's D call, not checked against the DNA. TRBV21-1 is a documented pseudogene. There are 20 residues in the CDR3. The DNA for the CDR3 is TGTGCCAGCAGCTCCCCACCCTCTGAGGGGTTAGATTCCTATAATTCACCCCTCCACTTT. Amino acids: CASSSPPSEGLDSYNSPLHF.

V and J are TRBV7-8 and TRBJ2-6, with no clear D. Germline V gene sequence: CDR1 SGHVS, CDR2 FQNEAQ. The length of the CDR3 is 15 residues. V lost 8 bases, J lost 4 bases, and 15 bases lay in between. The CDR3 reads CASSKSRPGANVLTF. CDR3 bases: TGTGCCAGCTCCAAATCGAGGCCGGGGGCCAACGTCCTGACTTTC. Based on the CDR3 plus reference TRBV7-8 and TRBJ2-6, the full variable domain is GAGVSQSPRYKVAKRGQDVALRCDPISGHVSLFWYQQALGQGPEFLTYFQNEAQLDKSGLPSDRFFAERPEGSVSTLKIQRTQQEDSAVYLCASSKSRPGANVLTFGAGSRLTVL.